This TCR beta chain was captured by sequencing in a study of radiation and T cells in renal cell carcinoma. Study as a whole: Nephrectomy followed 15 Gy stereotactic body radiation by 4 weeks.

The CDR3 runs 16 residues. Trimming removed 4 bases from V and 0 bases from J; junction bases left unmatched: 5. Germline V gene sequence: CDR1 MDHEN, CDR2 SYDVKM. Study-wide findings and caveats: In blood, top tumor clones expanded by 2 weeks, shrinking by 4.

The time point is: blood 2 weeks post-SBRT. Treatment meaning: 15 Gy SBRT to primary tumor, nephrectomy 4 weeks later. Radiation-treated patients gave blood at baseline, week 2 and week 4. A remark on this clone: Its antigen is currently unknown.

The data were produced by immunoSEQ multiplex PCR, yet TCRdb's version contains in-frame clones alone and is incomplete. The sample holds under 150,000 clones, approximately 80% seen once. The sequencing used blood, collected from a patient whose treatment included radiotherapy and nephrectomy. This clonotype originated in a woman aged 55-69 years with renal cell carcinoma. V gene TRBV28 combines with J gene TRBJ1-5; 8 bases are shared with TRBD1. CDR3 coding DNA: TGTGCCAGCAGTTCAGGGGGCGGGGCTAGCAATCAGCCCCAGCATTTT. Its protein is CASSSGGGASNQPQHF. Together with reference TRBV28 and TRBJ1-5, the CDR3 gives the full variable domain: DVKVTQSSRYLVKRTGEKVFLECVQDMDHENMFWYRQDPGLGLRLIYFSYDVKMKEKGDIPEGYSVSREKKERFSLILESASTNQTSMYLCASSSGGGASNQPQHFGDGTRLSIL.